The rows below give T cell receptor beta chains drawn from one sample of a study of lymphopenia after photon versus proton radiotherapy. Only in-frame clones appear in the TCRdb table, and some are missing; sequencing was by immunoSEQ multiplex PCR. Here the sample spans fewer than 25,000 clones, around 88% being singletons. The sample in question was peripheral blood, obtained from a patient treated with proton-based radiotherapy. The receptors derive from an elderly man with esophageal cancer. Both conserved end residues are part of each CDR3. A D gene is named only where the DNA matches it firmly. Part of the rows lack a size; the others show once, few, many or a class for expanded clones.

D gene: .; CDR3 length: 13; J gene: TRBJ1-1; V gene: TRBV19; clone size: .; CDR3 DNA: TGTGCCAGTAGTATAGCGGGGATCACTGAAGCTTTCTTT; CDR3 protein: CASSIAGITEAFF
D gene: .; CDR3 length: 15; J gene: TRBJ1-6; V gene: TRBV11-1; clone size: .; CDR3 DNA: TGTGCCAGCAGCTTCGGAGCCAAGAGGAATTCACCCCTCCACTTT; CDR3 protein: CASSFGAKRNSPLHF
D gene: .; CDR3 length: 14; J gene: TRBJ1-1; V gene: TRBV5-1; clone size: .; CDR3 DNA: TGCGCCAGCAGCTTAGTCAGTCCTAACACTGAAGCTTTCTTT; CDR3 protein: CASSLVSPNTEAFF
D gene: .; CDR3 length: 13; J gene: TRBJ2-7; V gene: TRBV7-8; clone size: .; CDR3 DNA: TGTGCCAGCAGCTCGCCCCCAGGGTACGAGCAGTACTTC; CDR3 protein: CASSSPPGYEQYF
D gene: .; CDR3 length: 12; J gene: TRBJ2-5; V gene: TRBV19; clone size: .; CDR3 DNA: TGTGCCAGTAGTATAGATCGAGAGACCCAGTACTTC; CDR3 protein: CASSIDRETQYF
D gene: .; CDR3 length: 13; J gene: TRBJ2-5; V gene: TRBV19; clone size: once; CDR3 DNA: TGTGCCAGTAGTATACAGGGCGGGGAGACCCAGTACTTC; CDR3 protein: CASSIQGGETQYF
D gene: TRBD2; CDR3 length: 14; J gene: TRBJ2-7; V gene: TRBV5-1; clone size: .; CDR3 DNA: TGCGCCAGCAGCTCTCCGGGACTAGGCTACGAGCAGTACTTC; CDR3 protein: CASSSPGLGYEQYF
D gene: TRBD2; CDR3 length: 16; J gene: TRBJ2-2; V gene: TRBV6-6; clone size: .; CDR3 DNA: TGTGCCAGCACGGGCAGCGGGGGGGCGGGCACCGGGGAGCTGTTTTTT; CDR3 protein: CASTGSGGAGTGELFF
D gene: .; CDR3 length: 14; J gene: TRBJ2-2; V gene: TRBV4-2; clone size: .; CDR3 DNA: TGTGCCAGCAGACCCGTTGGGGCGGACGGGGAGCTGTTTTTT; CDR3 protein: CASRPVGADGELFF
D gene: .; CDR3 length: 14; J gene: TRBJ2-1; V gene: TRBV7-9; clone size: .; CDR3 DNA: TGTGCCAGCAGCTTAGTGGGGCGACCTGGTGAGCAGTTCTTC; CDR3 protein: CASSLVGRPGEQFF
D gene: .; CDR3 length: 14; J gene: TRBJ2-2; V gene: TRBV7-7; clone size: .; CDR3 DNA: TGTGCTAGCAGCTCCGAAGTCGGGTCCGGGGAGCTGTTTTTT; CDR3 protein: CASSSEVGSGELFF